This T cell receptor (beta chain) was obtained from a study of T cell repertoires in cytomegalovirus infection (dated by TCRdb to about 2019). Describing the broader study: Donor HLA type was relevant to the analysis, because carriage of CMV infection together with the matching HLA type was indicated by public TCR beta signatures.

Instrument on record: Illumina HiSeq 1500. TCRdb trimmed the raw reads at Q25, called clones with MiXCR and kept productive beta chains. Each entry merges the rows of one CDR3 protein and shows their most common DNA and genes. Here the sample has approximately 190,000 distinct CDR3 sequences; about 28% occur a single time. 31% of the sample lies in the top ten. The paper's findings and limits, for the study overall: Cumulative frequency of public TCR beta family members discriminated carriers of CMV infection plus the relevant HLA type in this cohort and an independent approximately 360-donor cohort. The ex vivo response was dominated by HLA-C-restricted CMV-specific TCR beta clonotypes, which also provided the single most frequent clonotype in two of eight donors.

V is cut back by 5 bases and J by 4 bases, with 4 bases in the junction unmatched. The CDR3 holds 14 amino acids from the cysteine to the phenylalanine. CDR3 DNA is the only sequence kept; it has 42 bases, read in frame from the first base. CDR1 and CDR2, per the germline V gene (reference sequence), are LNHDA and SQIVND. Concerning this clonotype: The antigen it binds to is not known. Base-call qualities are not available, and no considerably larger clone is one nucleotide away.

This clonotype originated in a human donor in good health (CMV status not recorded). Some clones in this sample may be carry-over from other donors' samples. Sequencing was carried out using PBMCs. The chain is encoded by TRBV19 joined to TRBJ2-3; the junction holds 9 bases that match TRBD2. Read as DNA, the sequence is TGTGCCAGTAGTCGGCAGCGGGGGGCAGATACGCAGTATTTT. It specifies CASSRQRGADTQYF.